This T cell receptor (beta chain) was retrieved from a study of CD8 T cells in Susac syndrome. Findings of the study overall: Individuals included in the TCR sequencing and HLA analysis were acknowledged by the study to be relatively few in number.

With respect to this clonotype: Its antigen is still unknown.

Random-hexamer reverse transcription was applied to roughly 0.5 to 1 ug RNA. The amplification used immunoSEQ multiplex PCR on TCR beta CDR3; it spanned 54 Vbeta and 13 Jbeta. TCRdb reprocessed the immunoSEQ multiplex PCR reads via MiXCR and lists one record per CDR3 protein. The sample lists fewer than 200,000 distinct CDR3 sequences; 80% to 95% were seen once. Sequencing of TCR beta was undertaken in CD8+ and CD4+ T cells derived from blood. TEMRA cells were FACS-enriched, with CD8+ and CD4+ T cells isolated negatively. The V end was cut by 2 bases, the J end by 3 bases, with 10 bases between. The CDR3 totals 14 residues. CDR1 GTSNPN and CDR2 SVGIG come from the germline V gene (reference sequence).

V gene TRBV30 combines with J gene TRBJ2-2; D might be TRBD2 (5 bases). The sequencing sample was made of CD4+ T cells from PBMCs. The origin of this receptor is a human donor in good health. The CDR3 DNA reads as TGTGCCTGGAGTACCACTAGATACACCGGGGAGCTGTTTTTT. This sequence encodes CAWSTTRYTGELFF.